This T cell receptor (beta chain) was obtained from a study of technical replicates of blood from a handful of donors. Germline assignment: CDR1 LNHDA and CDR2 SQIVND (reference sequence). Trimming left V 5 bases short and J 5 bases short, with 21 bases between. The CDR3 has 16 amino acids. The table came from immunoSEQ multiplex PCR; TCRdb's copy has only in-frame clones and leaves some out. The sample has some 60,000 clones; roughly 94% are singletons. V and J are TRBV19 and TRBJ2-5; tentatively, D is TRBD1 (5 bases). This receptor was obtained from a human donor in good health. Some clones in this sample may be carry-over from other donors' samples. The sequenced sample was PBMCs. The CDR3 sequence is CASSSQRMGPDETQYF. In nucleotides, the CDR3 is TGTGCCAGTAGTTCCCAAAGGATGGGGCCGGATGAGACCCAGTACTTC.